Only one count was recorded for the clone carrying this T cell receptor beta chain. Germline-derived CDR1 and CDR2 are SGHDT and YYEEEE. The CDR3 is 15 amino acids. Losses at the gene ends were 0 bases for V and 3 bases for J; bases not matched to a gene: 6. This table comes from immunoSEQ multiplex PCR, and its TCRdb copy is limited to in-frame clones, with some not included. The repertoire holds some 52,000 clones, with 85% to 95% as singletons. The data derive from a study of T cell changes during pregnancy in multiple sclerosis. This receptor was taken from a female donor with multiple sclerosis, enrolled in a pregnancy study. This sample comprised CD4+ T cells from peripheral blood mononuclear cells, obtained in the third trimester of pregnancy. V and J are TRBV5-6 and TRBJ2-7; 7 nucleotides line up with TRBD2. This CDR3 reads CASSLAPGGNYEQYF. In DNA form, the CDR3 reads TGTGCCAGCAGCTTGGCCCCGGGGGGTAACTACGAGCAGTACTTC.